Each of the 31 T cell receptor beta chains below was sequenced from the same sample in a study of shared clonotypes between healthy human individuals. Assay used: immunoSEQ multiplex PCR; TCRdb lists only in-frame clones, some missing. Of fewer than 550,000 clones in the sample, about 80% were seen once. The specimen was PBMCs. These receptors all stem from a woman aged 40 to 50 in good health. Some clones in this sample may be carry-over from other donors' samples.

The chain carries TRBV6-5 and TRBJ1-5; 7 bases fit TRBD1. CDR1 is MNHEY, CDR2 SVGAGI, per germline. Trimming cost V 6 bases and J 5 bases; bases outside gene matches: 7. The CDR3 runs to 14 residues. CDR3 bases: TGTGCCAGCAGCTACAGGGGCCAAGATCAGCCCCAGCATTTT. This translates into CASSYRGQDQPQHF.

This chain uses TRBV5-1 with TRBJ2-2; 7 positions match TRBD1. V lost 4 bases, J lost 6 bases, and 6 bases stayed unmatched. This CDR3 spans 14 amino acids. CDR1 SGHRS and CDR2 YFSETQ come from the germline V gene. This chain's CDR3 is CASSPGQTSGELFF. As DNA, the CDR3 is TGCGCCAGCAGCCCGGGACAGACCTCCGGGGAGCTGTTTTTT.

The rearrangement joins TRBV25-1 to TRBJ2-3; TRBD2 matches at 8 bases. The V segment lost 3 bases and the J segment 4 bases; nucleotides outside the gene matches: 9. Germline values: CDR1 MGHDK, CDR2 SYGVNS. This CDR3 contains 16 residues. CDR3 protein: CASSEEVAGRADTQYF. As DNA, the CDR3 is TGTGCCAGCAGTGAGGAGGTAGCGGGAAGGGCAGATACGCAGTATTTT.

The chain couples TRBV11-3 to TRBJ2-1; D remains ambiguous. The CDR3 runs to 15 residues. The V end lost 3 bases, the J end lost 0 bases, and 9 bases lay between the germline ends. Germline loops: CDR1 SGHNT, CDR2 YENEEA. The CDR3 protein is CASSLGSSSYNEQFF. The CDR3 DNA reads as TGTGCCAGCAGCTTGGGAAGCAGCTCCTACAATGAGCAGTTCTTC.

The chain joins TRBV7-8 to TRBJ2-7; weak D call: TRBD2 (6 bases). The CDR3 extends over 15 amino acids. V was clipped by 1 base and J by 7 bases, with 17 bases between them. CDR1 and CDR2 (germline): SGHVS, FQNEAQ. Here the CDR3 reads CASSLVAERNMEQYF. The CDR3 DNA follows: TGTGCCAGCAGCTTAGTAGCGGAACGTAACATGGAGCAGTACTTC.

The genes are TRBV28 and TRBJ1-1, with 8 bases identical to TRBD1. The CDR3 is 15 amino acids. Per the germline V gene, CDR1 is MDHEN and CDR2 is SYDVKM. V trimming: 6 bases; J trimming: 5 bases; junction bases outside the gene matches: 11. The CDR3 loop is CASRLLQGARTEAFF. The CDR3, as DNA: TGTGCCAGCAGACTACTCCAGGGGGCGCGGACTGAAGCTTTCTTT.

This clone was detected once. The chain has TRBV5-1 and TRBJ2-3; 8 bases are a match to TRBD2. The CDR3 sequence is 15 residues long. V gave up 4 bases and J gave up 0 bases; unmatched junction bases: 4. The germline V gene encodes CDR1 SGHRS and CDR2 YFSETQ. The DNA of the CDR3 is TGCGCCAGCAGCACCTTAGCGGGGAGCACAGATACGCAGTATTTT. Residues: CASSTLAGSTDTQYF. The variable domain in full, completed from reference TRBV5-1 and TRBJ2-3, reads KAGVTQTPRYLIKTRGQQVTLSCSPISGHRSVSWYQQTPGQGLQFLFEYFSETQRNKGNFPGRFSGRQFSNSRSEMNVSTLELGDSALYLCASSTLAGSTDTQYFGPGTRLTVL.

The V gene is TRBV30, the J gene TRBJ1-1; 8 nucleotides align to TRBD1. The junction had 8 bases not matched to a gene; V was cut back by 3 bases and J by 2 bases. Per germline, CDR1 GTSNPN and CDR2 SVGIG (reference sequence). The CDR3 is 15 residues long. The CDR3 sequence is CAWSPGQGLNTEAFF. The CDR3 nucleotides read TGTGCCTGGAGCCCTGGACAGGGACTCAACACTGAAGCTTTCTTT.

V usage is TRBV11-2 and J usage is TRBJ1-2; D remains ambiguous. The CDR3 has 17 residues. Germline CDR1 SGHAT, CDR2 FQNNGV. The V end lost 0 bases, the J end lost 7 bases, and 21 bases lay between the germline ends. CDR3 nucleotide sequence: TGTGCCAGCAGCTTAGATCTTCCACACGCCGGAGGAGGTGGCTACACCTTC. Encoded protein: CASSLDLPHAGGGGYTF.

The rearrangement joins TRBV15 to TRBJ2-1; D remains unclear. V dropped 9 bases and J dropped 4 bases, with 16 bases sitting between them. Germline V lookup: CDR1 LNHNV, CDR2 YYDKDF (reference sequence). CDR3 size: 14 residues. CDR3 sequence (DNA): TGTGCCACGACGAGAACCAGCTTGTACAATGAGCAGTTCTTC. It specifies CATTRTSLYNEQFF.

This clone was recorded once. The rearrangement links TRBV6-1 to TRBJ1-2; 9 nucleotides match TRBD1. The CDR3 totals 15 residues. In germline, CDR1 is MNHNS, CDR2 SASEGT. V dropped 6 bases and J dropped 8; count of bases not matched to a gene: 13. The CDR3 protein is CASSSTPGQGSGYTF. The CDR3 DNA reads as TGTGCCAGCAGCTCGACACCGGGACAGGGAAGCGGCTACACCTTC.

This clone was recorded only once. This chain uses TRBV10-2 with TRBJ2-7; 7 positions match TRBD2. Trimming at V came to 3 bases and at J to 3 bases, leaving 5 bases not matched to a gene. Germline assignment: CDR1 WSHSY and CDR2 SAAADI. There are 14 residues in the CDR3. The CDR3, as DNA: TGCGCCAGCAGTGAACCCCAGCGGGGCTACGAGCAGTACTTC. This codes for CASSEPQRGYEQYF.

V usage is TRBV28 and J usage is TRBJ1-4; unclear D gene. The V end was cut by 4 bases, the J end by 4 bases, with 10 bases between. Germline V gene lookup returns CDR1 MDHEN and CDR2 SYDVKM. The CDR3 has 14 residues. The CDR3 sequence: CASSYGIFNEKLFF. CDR3 DNA sequence: TGTGCCAGCAGTTACGGGATCTTTAATGAAAAACTGTTTTTT.

This clone occurred once. A junction end diverges from the germline sequence, so it may reflect a read error. This chain joins TRBV6-1 and TRBJ2-5; either TRBD1 or TRBD2 may fit D (5 bases each). CDR3 length: 14 amino acids. Germline V gene lookup returns CDR1 MNHNS and CDR2 SASEGT. CDR3 sequence: CAISESSWGETQYF. The CDR3 DNA reads TGTGCCATCAGTGAGTCTAGTTGGGGGGAGACCCAGTACTTC.

V gene TRBV18 combines with J gene TRBJ2-3; TRBD2 is a possible D gene (5 bases). This CDR3 is built from 19 residues. V was cut by 3 bases and J by 0 bases, with 22 bases left in between. Germline lookup yields CDR1 KGHSH and CDR2 LQKENI. CDR3 sequence: CASSPISISLAQSTDTQYF. CDR3 bases: TGTGCCAGCTCACCGATCTCGATCTCCCTAGCTCAGAGCACAGATACGCAGTATTTT.

J is TRBJ2-5 and V is TRBV5-6, with D possibly being TRBD2 (5 bases). TRBJ2-7 explains the end of the DNA better; the J call may be wrong. The CDR3 length is 13 residues. In germline, CDR1 is SGHDT, CDR2 YYEEEE. In nucleotides, the CDR3 is TGTGCCAGCAGCTACCTCGAGGGCTACGAGCAGTACTTC. It translates to CASSYLEGYEQYF.

This clone was seen just once. The rearrangement joins TRBV6-4 to TRBJ2-1, with 12 bases matching TRBD2. CDR1 and CDR2 from the germline V gene are MRHNA and SNTAGT. The V gene end was trimmed by 0 bases and the J gene end by 12 bases; junction bases not matched to a gene: 15. This CDR3 region has 18 residues. The CDR3 DNA is TGTGCCAGCAGTGACTCCGCAACCGGACTAGCGGGACGGGGGGGGCAGTTCTTC. Its protein product is CASSDSATGLAGRGGQFF.

The J gene is TRBJ2-1, the V gene TRBV14, with TRBD2 identical over 9 bases. V was pared by 4 bases and J by 5 bases, with 12 bases of the junction left unmatched. The CDR3 has 17 residues. The V gene's germline CDR1 is SGHDN and CDR2 FVKESK. The DNA for the CDR3 is TGTGCCAGCAGCCCTATGGGCCCTAGCGGGGTGAACAATGAGCAGTTCTTC. Its translation is CASSPMGPSGVNNEQFF.

This rearrangement joins TRBV28 to TRBJ2-7; D is perhaps TRBD2 (6 bases). Germline values: CDR1 MDHEN, CDR2 SYDVKM. The V gene lost 1 base and the J gene lost 1 base, with 11 bases spanning the gap. The CDR3 contains 15 residues. The CDR3 region has the DNA TGTGCCAGCAGTTTATTATCCGGGACTTCCTACGAGCAGTACTTC. Protein sequence: CASSLLSGTSYEQYF.

V usage is TRBV18 and J usage is TRBJ2-5; D is uncertain. Germline lookup yields CDR1 KGHSH and CDR2 LQKENI. The length of the CDR3 is 13 residues. V was cut by 3 bases and J by 2 bases, with 7 bases left in between. CDR3: CASSPIYQETQYF. CDR3 nucleotides: TGTGCCAGCTCACCTATTTATCAAGAGACCCAGTACTTC.

This clone was picked up a small number of times. V and J are TRBV9 and TRBJ2-5; D gene uncertain. Germline CDR1 SGDLS, CDR2 YYNGEE. This CDR3 is 13 amino acids long. V shed 2 bases and J shed 5 bases, with 10 bases lying between them. As DNA, the CDR3 is TGTGCCAGCAGCGTGAATAGCTTTGAGACCCAGTACTTC. Translated, it gives CASSVNSFETQYF. Drawing the rest from reference TRBV9 and TRBJ2-5, the complete variable domain is DSGVTQTPKHLITATGQRVTLRCSPRSGDLSVYWYQQSLDQGLQFLIQYYNGEERAKGNILERFSAQQFPDLHSELNLSSLELGDSALYFCASSVNSFETQYFGPGTRLLVL.

The genes are TRBV6-1 and TRBJ1-1; 7 nucleotides align to TRBD1. The CDR3 is made up of 12 amino acids. Germline CDR1 reads MNHNS; CDR2 reads SASEGT. V lost 5 bases and J lost 5; bases outside the gene matches: 2. The CDR3 DNA is TGTGCCAGCAGTCAACAGGGGACTGAAGCTTTCTTT. It translates to CASSQQGTEAFF.

The chain joins TRBV28 to TRBJ1-4; weak D call: TRBD1 (6 bases). Per the germline V gene, CDR1 is MDHEN and CDR2 is SYDVKM. Trimming left V 6 bases short and J 0 bases short, with 14 bases between. This CDR3 comprises 16 residues. CDR3 amino acids: CASSNGQIATNEKLFF. The CDR3, as DNA: TGTGCCAGCAGCAACGGACAGATTGCAACTAATGAAAAACTGTTTTTT. The whole variable domain, remainder taken from reference TRBV28 and TRBJ1-4, is DVKVTQSSRYLVKRTGEKVFLECVQDMDHENMFWYRQDPGLGLRLIYFSYDVKMKEKGDIPEGYSVSREKKERFSLILESASTNQTSMYLCASSNGQIATNEKLFFGSGTQLSVL.

The chain is built from TRBV15 and TRBJ2-7; D uncertain. Trimming left V 1 base short and J 4 bases short, with 8 bases between. The CDR3 contains 13 residues. The germline V gene encodes CDR1 LNHNV and CDR2 YYDKDF (reference sequence). The CDR3 nucleotides read TGTGCCACCAGCAGAGCAAGGCAATACGAGCAGTACTTC. Translated, it gives CATSRARQYEQYF.

This chain connects TRBV30 to TRBJ1-6; TRBD1 matches at 10 bases. This CDR3 has 14 residues. With V trimmed by 2 bases and J by 10 bases, 5 bases remained unmatched. Germline V lookup: CDR1 GTSNPN, CDR2 SVGIG (reference sequence). CDR3 loop: CAWSFGQGGSPLHF. DNA for the CDR3: TGTGCCTGGAGTTTCGGACAGGGGGGCTCACCCCTCCACTTT. The full variable domain, with the rest looked up from reference TRBV30 and TRBJ1-6, is SQTIHQWPATLVQPVGSPLSLECTVEGTSNPNLYWYRQAAGRGLQLLFYSVGIGQISSEVPQNLSASRPQDRQFILSSKKLLLSDSGFYLCAWSFGQGGSPLHFGNGTRLTVT.

The chain carries TRBV6-1 and TRBJ2-1; possible D gene TRBD1, 6 bases. This CDR3 has 15 residues. Germline loops: CDR1 MNHNS, CDR2 SASEGT. Trimming stripped 8 bases from V and 0 bases from J, with 14 bases between. The CDR3 DNA follows: TGTGCCAGCGTCAGGGGTAGGAGCTCCTACAATGAGCAGTTCTTC. It yields the protein CASVRGRSSYNEQFF.

The chain couples TRBV19 to TRBJ1-1, with D possibly being TRBD1 (5 bases). This CDR3 contains 14 residues. Looked up from germline, CDR1 is LNHDA and CDR2 is SQIVND (reference sequence). V was trimmed by 8 bases and J by 0 bases, leaving 13 bases between them. CDR3 nucleotides: TGTGCCAGTCGGCGACAGAGCATGAACACTGAAGCTTTCTTT. This encodes CASRRQSMNTEAFF.

Regarding this clone: The germline gene is not matched at one end of the junction; a read error may be the cause. The genes are TRBV7-7 and TRBJ2-3; D gene uncertain. CDR3 length: 16 amino acids. Germline lookup yields CDR1 SSHAT and CDR2 FNYEAQ (reference sequence). The chain's CDR3 is CASSFGSPGSKDTQYF. CDR3 in DNA: TGTGCTAGCAGCTTTGGTAGTCCCGGCTCGAAAGATACGCAGTATTTT.

In this sample, this clone turned up a few times. The chain couples TRBV11-1 to TRBJ2-5; D uncertain. Germline assignment: CDR1 SGHAT and CDR2 FQDESV (reference sequence). Trimming took off 2 bases at V and 1 base at J, with 5 bases between the two ends. The CDR3 has 13 residues. The CDR3 region has the DNA TGTGCCAGCAGCTTAAGCAGCCAAGAGACCCAGTACTTC. Its protein product is CASSLSSQETQYF.

V usage is TRBV27 and J usage is TRBJ2-3; no clear D. Germline V lookup: CDR1 MNHEY, CDR2 SMNVEV (reference sequence). This CDR3 contains 13 residues. The germline V and J ends were trimmed by 1 base and 2 bases, with 4 bases remaining between them. The CDR3, as DNA: TGTGCCAGCAGTTTATACTACACAGATACGCAGTATTTT. Protein: CASSLYYTDTQYF.

V gene TRBV4-3 combines with J gene TRBJ2-3; D is perhaps TRBD2 (6 bases). The CDR3 loop spans 16 amino acids. The V and J ends lost 0 bases and 0 bases respectively, with 10 bases between them. CDR1 and CDR2 (germline): LGHNA, YSLEER. The CDR3 here is CASSQDSSGSTDTQYF. DNA for the CDR3: TGCGCCAGCAGCCAAGATTCCAGCGGGAGCACAGATACGCAGTATTTT.